Below are 20 T cell receptor beta chains sequenced from a single sample in a study of technical replicates of blood from a handful of donors. Here immunoSEQ multiplex PCR was the method, and the copy in TCRdb shows in-frame clones only, minus some. The sample records tens of thousands of clones, about 92% being singletons. The source material was T cells isolated from PBMCs. These TCRs come from a human donor in good health.

In this sample, this clone turned up once. The rearrangement joins TRBV9 to TRBJ2-2; 11 bases are shared with TRBD1. The V segment lost 3 bases and the J segment 4 bases; nucleotides outside the gene matches: 8. Germline V gene data show CDR1 as SGDLS and CDR2 as YYNGEE. This CDR3 is 17 amino acids long. CDR3 sequence: CASSAHGDRGSTGELFF. The CDR3 DNA reads TGTGCCAGCAGCGCCCATGGGGACAGGGGGAGCACCGGGGAGCTGTTTTTT.

This chain uses TRBV10-3 with TRBJ1-1; 7 bases agree with TRBD1. The CDR3 length is 16 residues. Trimming removed 4 bases from V and 0 bases from J; junction bases left unmatched: 8. Germline V gene sequence: CDR1 ENHRY, CDR2 SYGVKD. CDR3 coding DNA: TGTGCCATCAGTGGGCAGGGGGAGGTTTTGAACACTGAAGCTTTCTTT. Its protein product is CAISGQGEVLNTEAFF.

This chain links TRBV10-3 with TRBJ2-1; D not certain. The CDR3 is made up of 11 amino acids. Looked up from germline, CDR1 is ENHRY and CDR2 is SYGVKD. V lost 4 bases to trimming and J lost 5 bases, with 3 bases between them. The CDR3 bases are TGTGCCATCAGTGCAGACAATGAGCAGTTCTTC. It encodes CAISADNEQFF.

The chain is built from TRBV5-6 and TRBJ2-1; 11 nucleotides align to TRBD2. CDR1 is SGHDT and CDR2 is YYEEEE in the germline V gene. With V trimmed by 4 bases and J by 9 bases, 9 bases remained unmatched. CDR3 length equals 15 residues. For the CDR3, the DNA is TGTGCCAGCAGCCCCCTAGCGGGGGGCCAGGGTGAGCAGTTCTTC. It translates to CASSPLAGGQGEQFF.

The chain joins TRBV29-1 to TRBJ2-3, with 8 bases matching TRBD1. Looked up from germline, CDR1 is SQVTM and CDR2 is ANQGSEA. The CDR3 is 16 amino acids. J was trimmed by 1 base and V by 4 bases; bases with no gene match: 10. The DNA for the CDR3 is TGCAGCGTTGCCCTACCAGGGGGCGGCCGCACAGATACGCAGTATTTT. Amino acid sequence: CSVALPGGGRTDTQYF.

The chain has TRBV6-1 and TRBJ1-5; D call uncertain. V was cut by 3 bases and J by 3 bases, with 6 bases left in between. Germline lookup yields CDR1 MNHNS and CDR2 SASEGT. The CDR3 totals 13 residues. CDR3 sequence reads: CASSDTINQPQHF. The DNA of the CDR3 is TGTGCCAGCAGTGACACAATCAATCAGCCCCAGCATTTT.

The genes are TRBV30 and TRBJ2-7; D might be TRBD2 (5 bases). V lost 3 bases and J 5 bases, leaving 17 bases between the germline ends. The CDR3 loop spans 14 amino acids. Germline lookup yields CDR1 GTSNPN and CDR2 SVGIG (reference sequence). CDR3 amino acids: CAWRSGKVSDEQYF. The CDR3, as DNA: TGTGCCTGGAGATCCGGGAAGGTGAGCGACGAGCAGTACTTC. Variable domain in full (rest from reference TRBV30 and TRBJ2-7): SQTIHQWPATLVQPVGSPLSLECTVEGTSNPNLYWYRQAAGRGLQLLFYSVGIGQISSEVPQNLSASRPQDRQFILSSKKLLLSDSGFYLCAWRSGKVSDEQYFGPGTRLTVT.

The chain combines TRBV7-2 with TRBJ2-7; perhaps TRBD1 as D (5 bases). In germline, CDR1 is SGHTA, CDR2 FQGNSA. Trimming stripped 4 bases from V and 6 bases from J, with 19 bases between. This CDR3 comprises 15 residues. The CDR3 DNA is TGTGCCAGCAGCTATTTGGACAAGACCTTAATCGAGCAGTACTTC. Amino acids: CASSYLDKTLIEQYF.

The chain combines TRBV7-9 with TRBJ2-3; the match to TRBD2 covers 8 bases. The trim removed 4 bases at V and 6 bases at J, leaving 15 bases unmatched. CDR3 size: 17 residues. Germline assignment: CDR1 SEHNR and CDR2 FQNEAQ (reference sequence). CDR3 protein: CASSSVGAGGLTDTQYF. CDR3 in DNA: TGTGCCAGCAGCTCCGTAGGTGCGGGGGGATTGACGGATACGCAGTATTTT.

This clone has only one observation. The chain joins TRBV9 to TRBJ1-5; maybe TRBD1 (5 bases). The length of the CDR3 is 15 residues. From germline, CDR1 is SGDLS and CDR2 YYNGEE. The V gene lost 0 bases and the J gene lost 2 bases, with 9 bases spanning the gap. CDR3 nucleotide sequence: TGTGCCAGCAGCGTAGAACCGGGGGGCAATCAGCCCCAGCATTTT. Its protein is CASSVEPGGNQPQHF.

The chain recombines TRBV2 with TRBJ2-7; D possibly corresponds to TRBD1 (6 bases). This CDR3 comprises 13 residues. Trimming took 8 bases from V and 2 from J, leaving 13 bases between them. The germline V gene has CDR1 SNHLY and CDR2 FYNNEI. CDR3 bases: TGTGCCAGCCGGCAGGGGAGTACCTACGAGCAGTACTTC. It specifies CASRQGSTYEQYF.

This clone appeared a single time. The CDR3 protein is CASSLEGAAEQFF. CDR3 coding DNA: TGCGCCAGCAGCTTGGAGGGGGCAGCTGAGCAGTTCTTC. The V call is TRBV5-1, the J call TRBJ2-1; TRBD1 matches 7 bases. Germline V gene sequence: CDR1 SGHRS, CDR2 YFSETQ. The CDR3 has 13 amino acids. V gave up 0 bases and J gave up 9 bases; unmatched junction bases: 3.

This clone has only one observation. The gene calls are TRBV28 and TRBJ2-5; 8 nucleotides agree with TRBD2. CDR1 and CDR2 (germline): MDHEN, SYDVKM. The V and J ends lost 6 bases and 0 bases, in that order; junction bases with no gene match: 9. CDR3 length equals 16 residues. The chain's CDR3 is CASSFGGDGNQETQYF. The CDR3 DNA reads as TGTGCCAGCAGCTTCGGGGGGGACGGAAACCAAGAGACCCAGTACTTC.

This chain joins TRBV19 and TRBJ2-6; TRBD2 might be the D (5 bases). Trimming shortened V by 3 bases and J by 0 bases, and 12 bases separated the two germline ends. In germline, CDR1 is LNHDA, CDR2 SQIVND (reference sequence). This CDR3 spans 17 amino acids. The CDR3: CASSIPGISSGANVLTF. The CDR3 DNA reads as TGTGCCAGTAGTATCCCCGGGATCTCCTCTGGGGCCAACGTCCTGACTTTC.

The chain has TRBV9 and TRBJ2-6; D may be TRBD2 (5 bases). This CDR3 has 18 residues. Germline values: CDR1 SGDLS, CDR2 YYNGEE. V was clipped by 6 bases and J by 3 bases, with 22 bases between them. CDR3 region: CASTARPGFGFGANVLTF. The CDR3 DNA is TGTGCCAGCACCGCTCGACCGGGGTTTGGGTTTGGGGCCAACGTCCTGACTTTC. Looking up the rest from reference TRBV9 and TRBJ2-6 gives the full variable domain: DSGVTQTPKHLITATGQRVTLRCSPRSGDLSVYWYQQSLDQGLQFLIQYYNGEERAKGNILERFSAQQFPDLHSELNLSSLELGDSALYFCASTARPGFGFGANVLTFGAGSRLTVL.

The chain employs TRBV27 and TRBJ1-6; TRBD1 agrees at 7 bases. Germline values: CDR1 MNHEY, CDR2 SMNVEV (reference sequence). There are 15 residues in the CDR3. Losses at the gene ends were 2 bases for V and 8 bases for J; bases not matched to a gene: 6. The CDR3 loop is CASSLNRQGDSPLHF. The DNA of the CDR3 is TGTGCCAGCAGTTTAAACCGGCAGGGGGATTCACCCCTCCACTTT.

This clone has a handful of counts. The gene calls are TRBV7-6 and TRBJ1-3; the D gene is possibly TRBD1 (6 bases). The germline CDR1 and CDR2 sequences are SGHVS and FNYEAQ. This CDR3 contains 14 residues. V was shortened by 5 bases and J by 8 bases, with 16 bases between the two germline ends. DNA for the CDR3: TGTGCCAGCAGCGCGGACGCAGGGGTTGACACCATATATTTT. Its protein product is CASSADAGVDTIYF.

The chain joins TRBV10-1 to TRBJ2-7; 9 nucleotides line up with TRBD1. The CDR3 runs 14 residues. The V and J ends lost 3 bases and 3 bases, in that order; junction bases with no gene match: 3. Germline-derived CDR1 and CDR2 are WNHNN and SYGVQD (reference sequence). The CDR3 sequence is CASSDGQGNYEQYF. DNA for the CDR3: TGCGCCAGCAGTGATGGACAGGGGAACTACGAGCAGTACTTC.

V gene TRBV5-4 combines with J gene TRBJ2-7, with TRBD1 matching 8 bases. The CDR3 loop spans 17 amino acids. Losses at the gene ends were 0 bases for V and 6 bases for J; bases not matched to a gene: 14. The V gene's germline CDR1 is SGHNT and CDR2 YYREEE (reference sequence). The CDR3 nucleotides read TGTGCCAGCAGCTTGGGCGGGGTTGTCAGGGGGCGCTTCGAGCAGTACTTC. Amino acids: CASSLGGVVRGRFEQYF.

This clone showed up just once. The gene calls are TRBV30 and TRBJ2-1; D possibly corresponds to TRBD1 (6 bases). With 1 base removed from V and 7 bases from J, the gap between germline ends came to 17 bases. The CDR3 has 15 residues. CDR1 GTSNPN and CDR2 SVGIG come from the germline V gene (reference sequence). CDR3 in amino acids: CAWSELGAARNEQFF. The CDR3 DNA reads TGTGCCTGGAGTGAGCTGGGGGCCGCCCGGAATGAGCAGTTCTTC. Full variable domain (outside the CDR3, taken from reference TRBV30 and TRBJ2-1): SQTIHQWPATLVQPVGSPLSLECTVEGTSNPNLYWYRQAAGRGLQLLFYSVGIGQISSEVPQNLSASRPQDRQFILSSKKLLLSDSGFYLCAWSELGAARNEQFFGPGTRLTVL.